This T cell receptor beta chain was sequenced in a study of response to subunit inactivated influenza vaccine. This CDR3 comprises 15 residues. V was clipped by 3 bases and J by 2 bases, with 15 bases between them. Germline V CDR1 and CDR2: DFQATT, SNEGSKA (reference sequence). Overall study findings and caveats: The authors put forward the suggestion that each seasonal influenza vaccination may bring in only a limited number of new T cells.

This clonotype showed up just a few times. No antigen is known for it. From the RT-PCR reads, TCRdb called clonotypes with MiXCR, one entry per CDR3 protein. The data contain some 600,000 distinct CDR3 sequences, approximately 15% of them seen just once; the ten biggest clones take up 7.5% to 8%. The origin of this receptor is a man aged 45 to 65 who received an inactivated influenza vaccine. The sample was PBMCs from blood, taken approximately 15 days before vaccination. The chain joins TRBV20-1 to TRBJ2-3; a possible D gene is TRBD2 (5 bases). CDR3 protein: CSASDQRGYTDTQYF. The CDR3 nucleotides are TGCAGTGCTAGTGACCAGCGAGGGTACACAGATACGCAGTATTTT.